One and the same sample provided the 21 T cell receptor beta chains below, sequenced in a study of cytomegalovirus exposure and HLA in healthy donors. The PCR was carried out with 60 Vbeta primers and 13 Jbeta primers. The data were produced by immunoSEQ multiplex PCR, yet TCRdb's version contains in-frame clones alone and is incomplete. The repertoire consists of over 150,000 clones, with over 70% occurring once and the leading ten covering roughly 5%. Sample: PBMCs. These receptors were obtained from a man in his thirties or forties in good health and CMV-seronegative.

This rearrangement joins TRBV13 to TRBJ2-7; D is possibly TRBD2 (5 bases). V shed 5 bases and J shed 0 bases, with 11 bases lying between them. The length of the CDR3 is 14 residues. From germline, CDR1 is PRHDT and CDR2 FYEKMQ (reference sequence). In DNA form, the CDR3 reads TGTGCCAGCAGCCCTTGGCGGGCCTCCTACGAGCAGTACTTC. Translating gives CASSPWRASYEQYF.

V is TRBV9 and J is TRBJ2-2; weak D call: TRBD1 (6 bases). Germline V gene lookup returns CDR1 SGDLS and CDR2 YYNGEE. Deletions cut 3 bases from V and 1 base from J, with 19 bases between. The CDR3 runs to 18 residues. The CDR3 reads CASSGGPGDRRNTGELFF. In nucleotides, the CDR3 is TGTGCCAGCAGCGGAGGCCCTGGTGACAGGCGGAACACCGGGGAGCTGTTTTTT.

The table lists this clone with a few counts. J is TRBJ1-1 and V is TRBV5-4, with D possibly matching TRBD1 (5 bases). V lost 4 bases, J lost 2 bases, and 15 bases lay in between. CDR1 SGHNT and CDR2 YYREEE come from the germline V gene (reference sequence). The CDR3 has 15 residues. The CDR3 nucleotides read TGTGCCAGCAGCCCTACAAGGGGTGCAAACACTGAAGCTTTCTTT. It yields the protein CASSPTRGANTEAFF.

The CDR3 loop reads CASSLLGGDGYTF. DNA for the CDR3: TGTGCCAGCAGCTTGTTGGGGGGGGATGGCTACACCTTC. The rearrangement uses TRBV5-6 and TRBJ1-2, with TRBD1 as a possible D gene (5 bases). The germline V gene has CDR1 SGHDT and CDR2 YYEEEE. V was pared by 1 base and J by 6 bases, with 10 bases between. CDR3 size: 13 residues.

The CDR3 DNA follows: TGTGCCAGCAGCCAAGGGACAGCTCAAGAGACCCAGTACTTC. This sequence encodes CASSQGTAQETQYF. The chain couples TRBV7-2 to TRBJ2-5, with 7 bases lining up with TRBD1. The germline V gene has CDR1 SGHTA and CDR2 FQGNSA. This CDR3 has 14 residues. V shed 5 bases and J 2 bases; nucleotides not matched to a gene: 5. Full variable domain (rest looked up from reference TRBV7-2 and TRBJ2-5): GAGVSQSPSNKVTEKGKDVELRCDPISGHTALYWYRQSLGQGLEFLIYFQGNSAPDKSGLPSDRFSAERTGGSVSTLTIQRTQQEDSAVYLCASSQGTAQETQYFGPGTRLLVL.

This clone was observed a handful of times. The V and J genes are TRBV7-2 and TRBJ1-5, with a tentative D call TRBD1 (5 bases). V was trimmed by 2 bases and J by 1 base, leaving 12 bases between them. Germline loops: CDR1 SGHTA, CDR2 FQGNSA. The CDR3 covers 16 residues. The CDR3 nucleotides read TGTGCCAGCAGCTTATGGGGGGAAGGAAGCAATCAGCCCCAGCATTTT. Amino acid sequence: CASSLWGEGSNQPQHF.

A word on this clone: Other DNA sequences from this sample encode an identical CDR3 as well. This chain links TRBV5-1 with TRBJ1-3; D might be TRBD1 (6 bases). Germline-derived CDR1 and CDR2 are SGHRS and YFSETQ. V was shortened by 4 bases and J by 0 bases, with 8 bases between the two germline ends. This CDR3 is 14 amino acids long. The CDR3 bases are TGCGCCAGCAGCCTGGACAGCTCTGGAAACACCATATATTTT. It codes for CASSLDSSGNTIYF.

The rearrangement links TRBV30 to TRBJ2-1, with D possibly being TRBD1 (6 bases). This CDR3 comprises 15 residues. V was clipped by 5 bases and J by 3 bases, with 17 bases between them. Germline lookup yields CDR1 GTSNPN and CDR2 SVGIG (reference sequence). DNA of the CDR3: TGTGCCTGGGTCGGGTCGGACAGAGTCTACAATGAGCAGTTCTTC. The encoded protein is CAWVGSDRVYNEQFF. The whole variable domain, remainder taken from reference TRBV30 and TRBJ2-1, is SQTIHQWPATLVQPVGSPLSLECTVEGTSNPNLYWYRQAAGRGLQLLFYSVGIGQISSEVPQNLSASRPQDRQFILSSKKLLLSDSGFYLCAWVGSDRVYNEQFFGPGTRLTVL.

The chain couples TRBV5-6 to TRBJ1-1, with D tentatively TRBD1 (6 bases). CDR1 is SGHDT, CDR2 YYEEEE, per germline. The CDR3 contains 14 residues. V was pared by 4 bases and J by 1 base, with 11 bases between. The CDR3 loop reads CASSGPTGNTEAFF. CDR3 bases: TGTGCCAGCAGCGGACCGACAGGGAACACTGAAGCTTTCTTT.

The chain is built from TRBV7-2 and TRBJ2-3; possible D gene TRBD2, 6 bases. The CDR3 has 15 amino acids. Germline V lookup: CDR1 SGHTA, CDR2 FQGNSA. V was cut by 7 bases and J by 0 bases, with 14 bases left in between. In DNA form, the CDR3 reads TGTGCCAGCACCGTCCGAGGGACTAGCACAGATACGCAGTATTTT. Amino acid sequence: CASTVRGTSTDTQYF.

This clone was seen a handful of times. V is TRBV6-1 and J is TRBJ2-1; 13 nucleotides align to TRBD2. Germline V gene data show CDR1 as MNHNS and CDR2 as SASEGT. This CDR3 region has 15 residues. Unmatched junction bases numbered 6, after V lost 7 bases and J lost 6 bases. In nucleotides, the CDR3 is TGTGCCAGCACGCGACTAGCGGGAGGCCCCAATGAGCAGTTCTTC. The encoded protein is CASTRLAGGPNEQFF.

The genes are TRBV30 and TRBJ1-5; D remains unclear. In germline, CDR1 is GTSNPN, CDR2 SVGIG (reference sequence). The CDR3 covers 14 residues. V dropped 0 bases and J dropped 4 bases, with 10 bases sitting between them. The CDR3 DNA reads TGTGCCTGGAGTGTGGGCGTAAGTAATCAGCCCCAGCATTTT. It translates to CAWSVGVSNQPQHF.

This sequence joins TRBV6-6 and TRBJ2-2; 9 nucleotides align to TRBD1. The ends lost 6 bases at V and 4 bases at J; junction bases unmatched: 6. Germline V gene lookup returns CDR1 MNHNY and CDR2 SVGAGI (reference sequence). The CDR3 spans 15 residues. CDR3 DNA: TGTGCCAGCAGCCCCGGGACAGGGCGCACCGGGGAGCTGTTTTTT. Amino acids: CASSPGTGRTGELFF.

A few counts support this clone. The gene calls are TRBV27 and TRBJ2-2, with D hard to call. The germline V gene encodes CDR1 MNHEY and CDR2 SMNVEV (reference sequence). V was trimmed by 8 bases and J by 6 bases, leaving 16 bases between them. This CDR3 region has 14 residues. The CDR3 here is CASCPNLMPGELFF. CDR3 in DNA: TGTGCCAGCTGCCCCAACCTAATGCCCGGGGAGCTGTTTTTT.

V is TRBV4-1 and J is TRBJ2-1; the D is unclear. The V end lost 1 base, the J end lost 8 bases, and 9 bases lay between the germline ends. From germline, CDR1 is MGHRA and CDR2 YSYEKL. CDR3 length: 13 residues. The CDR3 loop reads CASSQVAADEQFF. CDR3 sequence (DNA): TGCGCCAGCAGCCAAGTTGCTGCAGATGAGCAGTTCTTC.

CDR3 coding DNA: TGTGCCAGCAGTTTATTCCTTGAAGGGGCGGGGCGCGAAGCTTTCTTT. This gives the protein CASSLFLEGAGREAFF. The J gene is TRBJ1-1, the V gene TRBV28, with D perhaps TRBD1 (5 bases). The germline gives CDR1 MDHEN, CDR2 SYDVKM. Trimming cost V 1 base and J 8 bases, with 20 bases left between them. The CDR3 is made up of 16 amino acids.

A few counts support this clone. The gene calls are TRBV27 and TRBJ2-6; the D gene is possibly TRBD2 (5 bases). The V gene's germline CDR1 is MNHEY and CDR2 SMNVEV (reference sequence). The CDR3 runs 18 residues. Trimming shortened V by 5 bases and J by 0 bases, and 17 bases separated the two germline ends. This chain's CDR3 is CASSTHPSRGSGANVLTF. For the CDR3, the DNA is TGTGCCAGCAGTACCCACCCCAGTCGGGGCTCTGGGGCCAACGTCCTGACTTTC.

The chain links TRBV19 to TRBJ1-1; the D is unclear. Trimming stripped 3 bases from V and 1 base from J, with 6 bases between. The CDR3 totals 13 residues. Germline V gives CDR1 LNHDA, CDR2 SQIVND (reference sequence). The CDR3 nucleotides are TGTGCCAGTAGTATTGACAAGAACACTGAAGCTTTCTTT. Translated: CASSIDKNTEAFF.

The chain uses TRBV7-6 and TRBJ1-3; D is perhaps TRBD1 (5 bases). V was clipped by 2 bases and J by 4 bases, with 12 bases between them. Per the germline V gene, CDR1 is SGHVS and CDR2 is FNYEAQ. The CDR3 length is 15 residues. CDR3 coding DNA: TGTGCCAGCAGCTTAAGCCAGGGTGCCGGAAACACCATATATTTT. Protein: CASSLSQGAGNTIYF.

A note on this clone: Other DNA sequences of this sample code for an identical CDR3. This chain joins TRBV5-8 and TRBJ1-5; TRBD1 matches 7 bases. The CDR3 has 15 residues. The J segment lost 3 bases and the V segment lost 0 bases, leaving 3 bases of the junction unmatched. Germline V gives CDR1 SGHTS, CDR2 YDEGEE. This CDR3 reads CASSLGTGPNQPQHF. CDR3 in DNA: TGTGCCAGCAGCTTGGGGACAGGTCCCAATCAGCCCCAGCATTTT.

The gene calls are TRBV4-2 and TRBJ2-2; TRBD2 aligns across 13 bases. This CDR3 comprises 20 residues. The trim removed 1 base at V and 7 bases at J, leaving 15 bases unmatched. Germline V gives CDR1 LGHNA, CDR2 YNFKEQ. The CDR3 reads CASSQAAGGGLAGVNGELFF. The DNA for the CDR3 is TGTGCCAGCAGCCAAGCTGCGGGCGGTGGACTAGCGGGAGTAAACGGGGAGCTGTTTTTT.